This T cell receptor (beta chain) emerged from a study of cytomegalovirus exposure and HLA in healthy donors. With respect to this clone: The target antigen is unknown.

Use of 60 Vbeta and 13 Jbeta primers characterized the PCR. TCRdb keeps only in-frame clones here, not all; method: immunoSEQ multiplex PCR. Here the sample spans more than 120,000 clones, over 80% being singletons. The study's findings and limits: V segments that were indistinguishable, TRBV6-2 and TRBV6-3 among them, were omitted from analysis. Later on, an analysis found that several of the most significant clusters appeared to be linked to common viral pathogens, which included parvovirus B19. Later analysis reportedly placed an Asian-associated ancestry cluster below the roughly 680-donor mean in N-insertions.

The CDR3 totals 15 residues. Germline lookup yields CDR1 KGHSH and CDR2 LQKENI. V shed 5 bases, J shed 5 bases, and the junction held 7 bases outside the gene matches. Healthy bone marrow donors supplied every sample. The specimen was PBMCs. This receptor was taken from a young woman in good health and CMV-seronegative. The V call is TRBV18, the J call TRBJ2-7; 12 bases line up with TRBD1. This CDR3 reads CASSAGTGGYHEQYF. The CDR3 bases are TGTGCCAGCTCAGCAGGGACAGGGGGCTACCACGAGCAGTACTTC.